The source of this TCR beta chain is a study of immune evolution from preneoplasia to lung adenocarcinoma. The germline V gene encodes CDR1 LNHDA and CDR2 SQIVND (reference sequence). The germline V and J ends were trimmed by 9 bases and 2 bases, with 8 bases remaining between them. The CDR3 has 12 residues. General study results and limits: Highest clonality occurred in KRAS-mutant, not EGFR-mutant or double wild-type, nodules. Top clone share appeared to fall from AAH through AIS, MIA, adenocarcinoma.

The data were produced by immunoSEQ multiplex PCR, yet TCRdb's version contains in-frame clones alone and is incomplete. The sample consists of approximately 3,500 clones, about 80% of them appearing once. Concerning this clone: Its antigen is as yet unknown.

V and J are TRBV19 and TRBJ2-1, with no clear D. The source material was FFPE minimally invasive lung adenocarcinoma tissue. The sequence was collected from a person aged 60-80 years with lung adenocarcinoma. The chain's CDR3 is CASRSTYNEQFF. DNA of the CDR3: TGTGCCAGCCGGTCTACCTACAATGAGCAGTTCTTC.